This T cell receptor (beta chain) is drawn from a study of Graves' ophthalmopathy and Graves' hyperthyroidism. Out of 9 to 10 ml of fresh peripheral blood, PBMCs were obtained. Amplification of TCR beta CDR3 regions used RNA transcripts. The first round was an RT-PCR with HTBI primers, and the second round was a multiplex PCR. A single record per CDR3 protein comes from TCRdb applying MiXCR to the multiplex PCR reads. This table has about 480,000 distinct CDR3 sequences, about 15% appearing once. Trimming cost V 11 bases and J 2 bases, with 13 bases left between them. This CDR3 is 13 amino acids long. Germline lookup yields CDR1 SEHNR and CDR2 FQNEAQ (reference sequence). The sample holds many counts of this clonotype.

V usage is TRBV7-9 and J usage is TRBJ1-5; D gene ambiguous. The sequence came from a woman in her twenties or thirties with Graves' ophthalmopathy. The sample consisted of blood. The CDR3 coding sequence is TGTGCCGCAAGTGGGCAGGGCAATCAGCCCCAGCATTTT. Amino acids: CAASGQGNQPQHF.